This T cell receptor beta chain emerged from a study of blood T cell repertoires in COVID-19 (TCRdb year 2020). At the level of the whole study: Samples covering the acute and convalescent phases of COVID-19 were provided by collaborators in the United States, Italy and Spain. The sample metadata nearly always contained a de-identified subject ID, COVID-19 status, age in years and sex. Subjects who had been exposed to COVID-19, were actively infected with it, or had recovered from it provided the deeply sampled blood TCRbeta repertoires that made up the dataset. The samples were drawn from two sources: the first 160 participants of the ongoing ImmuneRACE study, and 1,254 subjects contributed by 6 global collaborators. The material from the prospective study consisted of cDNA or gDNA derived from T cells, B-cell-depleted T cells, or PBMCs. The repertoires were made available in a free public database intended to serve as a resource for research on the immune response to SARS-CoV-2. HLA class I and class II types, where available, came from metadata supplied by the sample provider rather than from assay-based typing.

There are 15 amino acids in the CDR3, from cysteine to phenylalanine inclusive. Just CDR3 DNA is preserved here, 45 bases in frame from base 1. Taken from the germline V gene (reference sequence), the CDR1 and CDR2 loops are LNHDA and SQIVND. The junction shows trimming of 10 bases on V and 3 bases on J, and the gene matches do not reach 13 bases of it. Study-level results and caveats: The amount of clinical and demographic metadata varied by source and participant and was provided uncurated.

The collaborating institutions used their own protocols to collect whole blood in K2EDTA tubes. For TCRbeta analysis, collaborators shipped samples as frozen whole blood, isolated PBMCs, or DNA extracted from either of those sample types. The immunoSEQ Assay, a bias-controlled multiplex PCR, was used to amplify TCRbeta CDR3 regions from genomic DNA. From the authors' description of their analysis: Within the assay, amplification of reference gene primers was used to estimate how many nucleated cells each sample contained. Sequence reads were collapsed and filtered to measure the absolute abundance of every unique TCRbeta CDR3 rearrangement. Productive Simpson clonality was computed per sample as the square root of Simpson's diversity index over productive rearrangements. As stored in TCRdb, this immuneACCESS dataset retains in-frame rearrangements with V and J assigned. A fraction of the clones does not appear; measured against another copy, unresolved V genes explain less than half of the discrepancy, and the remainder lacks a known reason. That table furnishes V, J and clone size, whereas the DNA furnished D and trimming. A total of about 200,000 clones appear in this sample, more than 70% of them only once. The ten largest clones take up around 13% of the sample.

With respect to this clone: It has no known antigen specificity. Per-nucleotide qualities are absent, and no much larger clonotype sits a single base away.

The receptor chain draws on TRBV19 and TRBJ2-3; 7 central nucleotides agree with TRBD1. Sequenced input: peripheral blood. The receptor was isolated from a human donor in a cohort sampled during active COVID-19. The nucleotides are TGTGCCATCCGGCACAGGGGAACGAATACAGATACGCAGTATTTT. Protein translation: CAIRHRGTNTDTQYF. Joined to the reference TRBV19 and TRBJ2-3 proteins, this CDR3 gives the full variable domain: DGGITQSPKYLFRKEGQNVTLSCEQNLNHDAMYWYRQDPGQGLRLIYYSQIVNDFQKGDIAEGYSVSREKKESFPLTVTSAQKNPTAFYLCAIRHRGTNTDTQYFGPGTRLTVL.